This T cell receptor beta chain was found in a study of radiation and T cells in renal cell carcinoma (dated by TCRdb to 2020 to 2022). General notes on the study: The samples were drawn from a clinical trial, where primary renal cell carcinomas were treated with 15 Gy of stereotactic body radiation therapy and then removed by nephrectomy 4 weeks afterward. A total of 3.5 million to 4.5 million unique CDR3 nucleotide sequences, encoding 2.5 million to 3 million unique CDR3 amino acid sequences, were found across all 50 or so samples. In total, about 51 samples underwent TCR beta sequencing: roughly 25 tumors plus 27 peripheral blood samples. General study outcomes and caveats: Changes in the blood repertoire were not tracked past 4 weeks after treatment. No pretreatment tumor biopsies were available, so the baseline intratumoral presence of clonotypes could not be determined. Top tumor clonotypes rose in blood from baseline to 2 weeks post-radiation, then contracted by 4 weeks, suggesting transient expansion of tumor-resident clones. The single-armed trial design could not address effects of radiation dose or scheduling on the TCR repertoire.

TCR beta libraries were generated from genomic DNA with the immunoSEQ kit, following the manufacturer's recommendations. To prepare libraries, a first multiplex PCR with proprietary primers was run, followed by a second PCR that added unique barcodes, and a bead cleanup was done after each round. Each sample batch included a kit-provided positive control reaction and a negative control reaction. The final libraries underwent checking on an Agilent 4200 TapeStation D1000 ScreenTape, volumetric pooling, and quantification by qPCR. Sequencing was performed on an Illumina NextSeq500 with a MidOutput 150-cycle cartridge, and 156 Read1 and 15 Index1 cycles were run with kit custom primers. The pooled library was loaded at 0.85 to 1 pM, with an approximately 19% PhiX control spiked in. Turning to the authors' computational methods: Vendor-processed data were analyzed in R, with a clonotype defined as all T cells sharing the same CDR3 nucleotide sequence. For clone abundance analyses, frequencies were normalized to the 10,000 most abundant clones in each sample. Public T cell clones, which averaged fewer than five per sample, were removed prior to analysis. Tumor-enriched clonotypes and baseline blood-enriched clonotypes were defined as those with an abundance difference of at least 32-fold between compartments. A beta-binomial differential abundance model was used to identify clonotypes that were expanded or contracted between blood time points. Similarity between tumor and blood repertoires was quantified using the Baroni-Urbani and Buser coefficient, and groups were compared with two-tailed Wilcoxon tests in R. TCRdb retrieved this table from immuneACCESS and kept in-frame rearrangements only. Not all clones are present; in checked studies, unresolved V genes account for under half, and no reason is known for the remainder. V and J calls and clone size are given by that table; D and trimming were obtained from the DNA. Here the sample has just under 80,000 clones; 80% to 90% occur a single time. Of the sample, more than 20% falls within the top ten clones.

After removal of 2 bases from V and 1 base from J, the junction retains 12 bases not matched to a gene. Based on the germline V gene (reference sequence), the CDR1 and CDR2 sequences are SEHNR and FQNEAQ. The CDR3 holds 19 amino acids from the cysteine to the phenylalanine. Only the CDR3 region is kept as DNA, spanning 57 bases read in frame from base 1. Note on this clone: What this receptor recognizes is not known. The sample holds no much larger clone one base away, and base qualities are not on file.

Sample time point, as interpreted from the label and publication: blood 2 weeks post-SBRT. The treatment or condition label here, explained by the study, means: 15 Gy SBRT to primary tumor, nephrectomy 4 weeks later. Serial peripheral blood from radiation-treated patients was sampled at baseline, 2 weeks and 4 weeks after SBRT to track tumor-enriched clonotypes. Renal cell carcinoma with clear cell pathology was present in all patients. The QIAamp DNA Blood Mini Kit (Qiagen) was used to prepare genomic DNA for TCR sequencing. Samples were included in the analyses only if all quality control checks were passed.

Recombination linked TRBV7-9 to TRBJ1-1, with 11 junctional bases fitting TRBD1. The sample here was blood, taken from a patient whose treatment included radiotherapy and nephrectomy. This sequence originates from a woman between 45 and 60 years old with renal cell carcinoma. In nucleotides, the sequence is TGTGCCAGCAGCTTACTTTGGACAGGGGGCTATGAAGGGAACACTGAAGCTTTCTTT. It codes for CASSLLWTGGYEGNTEAFF. The entire variable domain, with the stretches around the CDR3 drawn from the reference TRBV7-9 and TRBJ1-1 proteins, is DTGVSQNPRHKITKRGQNVTFRCDPISEHNRLYWYRQTLGQGPEFLTYFQNEAQLEKSRLLSDRFSAERPKGSFSTLEIQRTEQGDSAMYLCASSLLWTGGYEGNTEAFFGQGTRLTVV.